This T cell receptor (beta chain) appears in the sequencing data of a study of shared clonotypes between healthy human individuals. The study's findings and limits: A reduction in generation probabilities was seen for non-shared clonotypes relative to those shared by all four donors. In general, naive subsets displayed greater estimated richness than memory subsets did.

Per sorted-subset replicate PCR, input was around 220 ng DNA, representing about 32,000 T cell genomes. Libraries were prepared by immunoSEQ multiplex PCR; TCRdb keeps only in-frame clonotypes and omits some of them. The sample has 180,000 or so clones; approximately 95% are singletons. Trimming took 4 bases from V and 0 from J, leaving 13 bases between them. CDR3 length: 16 residues. Germline CDR1 reads SGHDN; CDR2 reads FVKESK. Worth noting for this clone: The target antigen is unknown.

This chain connects TRBV14 to TRBJ2-1; D remains unclear. This clonotype was sampled from a woman under 40 in good health. The sequenced sample consisted of naive CD4+ T cells sorted from blood. Described subset: CD45RA+ positively selected. The CDR3 region is CASSPTPGGSYNEQFF. CDR3 DNA: TGTGCCAGCAGCCCTACCCCGGGTGGCTCCTACAATGAGCAGTTCTTC.